The T cell receptor (beta chain) under discussion was sequenced for a study of OX40 agonist ivuxolimab in advanced cancers. Study information: Every 2 weeks, ivuxolimab was infused into the patients intravenously at between 0.01 and 10 mg/kg. Patients were 82.7% male with ages about 20 to 79, mean 60.

Looked up from germline, CDR1 is LGHNA and CDR2 is YSLEER. The CDR3 is 12 residues long. V was trimmed by 3 bases and J by 6 bases, leaving 7 bases between them. Collection of blood occurred at baseline, at cycle 4 day 1, and at cycle 7 day 1. Repertoires were generated with immunoSEQ multiplex PCR, while TCRdb's copy carries only in-frame clones and drops some. The data contain some 17,000 clones, about four fifths of them singletons. This clone has just one count. Its specificity is unknown. Study results and limitations: Clonal expansion from baseline to week 6 occurred in both CD4+ and CD8+ T cells.

The origin of this receptor is an adult with an advanced solid tumor such as melanoma, head and neck, liver or kidney cancer. This chain links TRBV4-3 with TRBJ2-3; no reliable D call. Specimen: CD4+ or CD8+ T cells sorted from blood, collected in a trial of the OX40 agonist ivuxolimab. CDR3 protein: CASSHRQDTQYF. In DNA, the CDR3 is TGCGCCAGCAGCCACCGCCAGGATACGCAGTATTTT.